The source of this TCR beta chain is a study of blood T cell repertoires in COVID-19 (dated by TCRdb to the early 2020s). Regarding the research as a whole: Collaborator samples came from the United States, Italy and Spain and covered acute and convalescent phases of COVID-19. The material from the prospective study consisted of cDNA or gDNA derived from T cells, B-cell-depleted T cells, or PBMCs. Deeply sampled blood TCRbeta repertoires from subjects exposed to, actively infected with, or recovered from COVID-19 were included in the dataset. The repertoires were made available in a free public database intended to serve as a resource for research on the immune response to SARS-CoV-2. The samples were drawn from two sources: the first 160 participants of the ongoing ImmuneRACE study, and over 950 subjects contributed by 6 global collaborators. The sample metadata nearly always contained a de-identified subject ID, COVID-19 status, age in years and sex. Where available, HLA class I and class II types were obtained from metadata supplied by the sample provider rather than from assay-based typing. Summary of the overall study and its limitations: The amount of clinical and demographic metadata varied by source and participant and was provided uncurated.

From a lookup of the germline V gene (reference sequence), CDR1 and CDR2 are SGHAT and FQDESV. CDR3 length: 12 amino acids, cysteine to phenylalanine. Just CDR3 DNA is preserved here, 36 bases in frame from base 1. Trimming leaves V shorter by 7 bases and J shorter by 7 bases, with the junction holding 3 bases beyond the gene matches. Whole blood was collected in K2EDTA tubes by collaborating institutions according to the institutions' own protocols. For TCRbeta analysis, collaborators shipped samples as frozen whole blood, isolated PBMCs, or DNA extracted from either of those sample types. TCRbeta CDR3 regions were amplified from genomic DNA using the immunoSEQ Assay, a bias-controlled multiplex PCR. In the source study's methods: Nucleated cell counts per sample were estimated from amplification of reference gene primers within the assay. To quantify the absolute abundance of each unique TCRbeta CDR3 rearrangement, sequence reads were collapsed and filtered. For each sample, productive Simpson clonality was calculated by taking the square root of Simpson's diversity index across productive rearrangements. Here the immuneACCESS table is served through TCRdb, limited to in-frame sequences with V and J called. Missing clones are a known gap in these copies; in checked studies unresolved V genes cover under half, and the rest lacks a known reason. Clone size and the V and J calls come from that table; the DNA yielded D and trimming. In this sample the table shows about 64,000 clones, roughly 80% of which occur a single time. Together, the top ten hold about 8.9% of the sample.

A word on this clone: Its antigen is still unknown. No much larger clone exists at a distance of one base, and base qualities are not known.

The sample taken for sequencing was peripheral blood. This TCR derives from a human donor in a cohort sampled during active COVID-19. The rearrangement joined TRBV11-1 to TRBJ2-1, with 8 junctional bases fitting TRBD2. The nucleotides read TGTGCCAGCAAGCGGGAGTGGAATGAGCAGTTCTTC. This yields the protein CASKREWNEQFF. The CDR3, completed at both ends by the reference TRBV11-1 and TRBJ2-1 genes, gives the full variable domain EAEVAQSPRYKITEKSQAVAFWCDPISGHATLYWYRQILGQGPELLVQFQDESVVDDSQLPKDRFSAERLKGVDSTLKIQPAELGDSAMYLCASKREWNEQFFGPGTRLTVL.